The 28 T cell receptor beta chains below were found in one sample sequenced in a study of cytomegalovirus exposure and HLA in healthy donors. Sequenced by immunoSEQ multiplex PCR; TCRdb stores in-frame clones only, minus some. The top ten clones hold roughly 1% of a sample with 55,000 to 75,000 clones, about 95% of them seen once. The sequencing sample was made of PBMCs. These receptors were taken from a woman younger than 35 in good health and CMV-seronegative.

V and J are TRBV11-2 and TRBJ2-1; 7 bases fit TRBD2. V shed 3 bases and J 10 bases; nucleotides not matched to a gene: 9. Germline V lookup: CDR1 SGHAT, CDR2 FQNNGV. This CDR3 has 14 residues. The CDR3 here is CASSLSKGGVEQFF. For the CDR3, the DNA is TGTGCCAGCAGCTTGAGTAAGGGAGGGGTGGAGCAGTTCTTC. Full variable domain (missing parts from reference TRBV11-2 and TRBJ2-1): EAGVAQSPRYKIIEKRQSVAFWCNPISGHATLYWYQQILGQGPKLLIQFQNNGVVDDSQLPKDRFSAERLKGVDSTLKIQPAKLEDSAVYLCASSLSKGGVEQFFGPGTRLTVL.

The CDR3 is CASGRDFGIQYF. For the CDR3, the DNA is TGTGCTAGTGGGAGGGACTTTGGCATTCAGTACTTC. V usage is TRBV12-5 and J usage is TRBJ2-4; tentative D call: TRBD2 (6 bases). Germline V gene lookup returns CDR1 LGHNT and CDR2 FRNRAP. Trimming cost V 6 bases and J 9 bases, with 12 bases left between them. The CDR3 runs to 12 residues.

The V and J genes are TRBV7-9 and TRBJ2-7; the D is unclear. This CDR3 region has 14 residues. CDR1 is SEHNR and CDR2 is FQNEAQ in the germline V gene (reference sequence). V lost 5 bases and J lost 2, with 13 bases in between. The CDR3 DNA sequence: TGTGCCAGCAGCAACCACCGGGTAGCCTACGAGCAGTACTTC. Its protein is CASSNHRVAYEQYF.

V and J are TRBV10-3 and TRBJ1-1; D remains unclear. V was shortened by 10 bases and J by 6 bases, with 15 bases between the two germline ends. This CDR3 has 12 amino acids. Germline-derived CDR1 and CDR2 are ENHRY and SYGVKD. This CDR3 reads CATIKITAEAFF. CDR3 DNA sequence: TGTGCCACCATTAAAATAACAGCTGAAGCTTTCTTT.

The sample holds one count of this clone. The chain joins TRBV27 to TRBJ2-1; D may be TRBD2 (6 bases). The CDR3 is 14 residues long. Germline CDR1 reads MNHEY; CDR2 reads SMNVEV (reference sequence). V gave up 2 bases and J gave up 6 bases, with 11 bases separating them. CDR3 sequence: CASSLSGRLNEQFF. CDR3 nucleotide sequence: TGTGCCAGCAGTTTAAGTGGGAGGCTCAATGAGCAGTTCTTC.

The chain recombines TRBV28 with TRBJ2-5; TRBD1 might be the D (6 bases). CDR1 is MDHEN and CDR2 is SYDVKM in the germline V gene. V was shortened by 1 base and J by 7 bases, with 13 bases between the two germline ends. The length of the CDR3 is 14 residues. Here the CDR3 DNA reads TGTGCCAGCAGTTTATCAACAGGGTGGATGACCCAGTACTTC. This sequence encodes CASSLSTGWMTQYF.

CDR3 residues: CASSATGVWGYTF. The CDR3 nucleotides are TGTGCCAGCAGCGCTACAGGGGTCTGGGGCTACACCTTC. This chain joins TRBV5-4 and TRBJ1-2, with 7 nucleotides matching TRBD1. This CDR3 has 13 residues. V lost 4 bases, J lost 8 bases, and 8 bases stayed unmatched. Germline CDR1 reads SGHNT; CDR2 reads YYREEE (reference sequence).

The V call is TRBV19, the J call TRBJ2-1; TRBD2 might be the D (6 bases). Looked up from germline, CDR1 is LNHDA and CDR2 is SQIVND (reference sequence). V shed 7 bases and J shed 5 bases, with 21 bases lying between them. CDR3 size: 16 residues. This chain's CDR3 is CASTPHAWGVDNEQFF. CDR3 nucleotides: TGTGCCAGTACCCCCCACGCTTGGGGGGTGGACAATGAGCAGTTCTTC.

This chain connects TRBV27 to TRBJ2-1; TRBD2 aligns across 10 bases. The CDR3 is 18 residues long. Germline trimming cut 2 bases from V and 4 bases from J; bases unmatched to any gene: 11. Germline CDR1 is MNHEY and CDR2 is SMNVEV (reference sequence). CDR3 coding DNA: TGTGCCAGCAGTTTAGGTAGAGCGGGGGGGGCAAGATACAATGAGCAGTTCTTC. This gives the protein CASSLGRAGGARYNEQFF.

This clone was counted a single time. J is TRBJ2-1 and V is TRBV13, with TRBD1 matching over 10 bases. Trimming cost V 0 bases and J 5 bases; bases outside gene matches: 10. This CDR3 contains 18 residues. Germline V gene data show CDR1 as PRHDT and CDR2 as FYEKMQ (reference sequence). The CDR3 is CASSLGLGGDRGNNEQFF. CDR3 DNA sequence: TGTGCCAGCAGCTTAGGCCTAGGGGGGGACAGGGGAAACAATGAGCAGTTCTTC.

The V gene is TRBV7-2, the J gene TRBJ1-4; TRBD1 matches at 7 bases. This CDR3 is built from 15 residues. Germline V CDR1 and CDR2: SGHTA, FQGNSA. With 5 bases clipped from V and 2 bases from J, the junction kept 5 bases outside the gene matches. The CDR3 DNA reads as TGTGCCAGCAGCCCGGGGGACAGCACTAATGAAAAACTGTTTTTT. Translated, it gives CASSPGDSTNEKLFF.

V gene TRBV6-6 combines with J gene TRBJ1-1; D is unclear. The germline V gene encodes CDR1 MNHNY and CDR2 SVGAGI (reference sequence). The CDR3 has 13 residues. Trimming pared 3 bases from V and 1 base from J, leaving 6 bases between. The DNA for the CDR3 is TGTGCCAGCAGTTATTCCAAGAACACTGAAGCTTTCTTT. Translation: CASSYSKNTEAFF.

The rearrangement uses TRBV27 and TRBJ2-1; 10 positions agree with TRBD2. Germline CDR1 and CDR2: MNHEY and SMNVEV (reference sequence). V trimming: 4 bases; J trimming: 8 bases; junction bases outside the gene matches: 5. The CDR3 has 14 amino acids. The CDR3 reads CASSSLAGVYEQFF. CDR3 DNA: TGTGCCAGCAGTTCGCTAGCGGGGGTCTATGAGCAGTTCTTC.

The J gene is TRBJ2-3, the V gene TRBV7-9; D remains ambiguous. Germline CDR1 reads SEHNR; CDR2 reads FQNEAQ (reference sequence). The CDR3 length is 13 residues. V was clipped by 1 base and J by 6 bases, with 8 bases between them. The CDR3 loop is CASSLGGRDTQYF. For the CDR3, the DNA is TGTGCCAGCAGCTTAGGAGGTCGGGATACGCAGTATTTT.

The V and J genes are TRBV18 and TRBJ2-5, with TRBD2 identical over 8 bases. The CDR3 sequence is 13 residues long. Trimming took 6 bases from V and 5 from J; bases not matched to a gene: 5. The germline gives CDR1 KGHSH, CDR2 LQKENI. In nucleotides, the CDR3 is TGTGCCAGCTCCCCCCCTAGCGGGGAGACCCAGTACTTC. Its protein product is CASSPPSGETQYF.

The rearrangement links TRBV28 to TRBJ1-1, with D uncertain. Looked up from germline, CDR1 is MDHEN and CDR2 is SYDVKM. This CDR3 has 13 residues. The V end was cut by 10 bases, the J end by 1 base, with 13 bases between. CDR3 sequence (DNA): TGTGCCACCAAAACCGGAGGGAACACTGAAGCTTTCTTT. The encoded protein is CATKTGGNTEAFF.

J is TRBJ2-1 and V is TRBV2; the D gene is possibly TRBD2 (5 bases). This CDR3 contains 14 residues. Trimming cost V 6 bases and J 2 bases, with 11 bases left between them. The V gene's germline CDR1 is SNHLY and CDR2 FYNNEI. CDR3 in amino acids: CASRPAETYNEQFF. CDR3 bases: TGTGCCAGCAGACCAGCGGAAACCTACAATGAGCAGTTCTTC.

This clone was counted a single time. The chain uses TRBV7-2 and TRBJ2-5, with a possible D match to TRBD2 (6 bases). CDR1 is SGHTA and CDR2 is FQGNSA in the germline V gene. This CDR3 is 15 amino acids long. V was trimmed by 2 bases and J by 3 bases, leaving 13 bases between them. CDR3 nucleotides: TGTGCCAGCAGCTTACCCTCGGGACTGAAAGAGACCCAGTACTTC. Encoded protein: CASSLPSGLKETQYF.

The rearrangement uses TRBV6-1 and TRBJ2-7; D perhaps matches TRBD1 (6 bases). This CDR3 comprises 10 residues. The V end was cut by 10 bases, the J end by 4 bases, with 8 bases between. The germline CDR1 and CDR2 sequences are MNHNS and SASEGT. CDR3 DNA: TGTGCCATGGGGGCTTACGAGCAGTACTTC. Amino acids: CAMGAYEQYF.

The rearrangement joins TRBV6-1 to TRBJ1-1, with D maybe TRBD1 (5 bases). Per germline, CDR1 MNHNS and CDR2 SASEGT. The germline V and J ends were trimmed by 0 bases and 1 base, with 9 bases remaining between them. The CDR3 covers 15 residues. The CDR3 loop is CASSEAAGGNTEAFF. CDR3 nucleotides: TGTGCCAGCAGTGAAGCGGCGGGGGGGAACACTGAAGCTTTCTTT.

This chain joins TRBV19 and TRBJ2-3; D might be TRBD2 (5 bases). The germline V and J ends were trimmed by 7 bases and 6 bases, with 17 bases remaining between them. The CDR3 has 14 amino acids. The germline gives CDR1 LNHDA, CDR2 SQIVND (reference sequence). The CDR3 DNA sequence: TGTGCCAGTACCCTCCGCGGGTCGACGGATACGCAGTATTTT. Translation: CASTLRGSTDTQYF. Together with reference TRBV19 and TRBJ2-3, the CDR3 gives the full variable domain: DGGITQSPKYLFRKEGQNVTLSCEQNLNHDAMYWYRQDPGQGLRLIYYSQIVNDFQKGDIAEGYSVSREKKESFPLTVTSAQKNPTAFYLCASTLRGSTDTQYFGPGTRLTVL.

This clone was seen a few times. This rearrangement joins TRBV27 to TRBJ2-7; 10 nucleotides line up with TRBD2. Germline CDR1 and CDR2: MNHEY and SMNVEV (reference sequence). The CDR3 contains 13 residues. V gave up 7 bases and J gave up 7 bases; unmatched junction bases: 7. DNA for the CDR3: TGTGCCAGCAAGTCTAGCGGGGGCTGGGAGCAGTACTTC. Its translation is CASKSSGGWEQYF.

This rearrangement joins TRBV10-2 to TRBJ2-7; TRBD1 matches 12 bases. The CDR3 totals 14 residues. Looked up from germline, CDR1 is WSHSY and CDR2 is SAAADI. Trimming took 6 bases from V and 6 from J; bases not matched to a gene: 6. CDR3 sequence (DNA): TGCGCCAGCAGGAGGGGGACAGGGGGCCTCGAGCAGTACTTC. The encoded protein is CASRRGTGGLEQYF.

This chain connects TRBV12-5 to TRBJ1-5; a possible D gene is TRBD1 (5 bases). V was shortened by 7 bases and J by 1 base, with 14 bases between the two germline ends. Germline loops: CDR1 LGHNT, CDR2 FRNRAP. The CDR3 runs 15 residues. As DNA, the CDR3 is TGTGCTAGTGCCCCGGGGGGAGGGAGCAATCAGCCCCAGCATTTT. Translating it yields CASAPGGGSNQPQHF.

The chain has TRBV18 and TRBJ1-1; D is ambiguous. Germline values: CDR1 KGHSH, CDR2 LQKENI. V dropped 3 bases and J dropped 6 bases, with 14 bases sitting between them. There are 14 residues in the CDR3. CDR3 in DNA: TGTGCCAGCTCACCCAGCTACTTGGAGCCTGAAGCTTTCTTT. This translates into CASSPSYLEPEAFF.

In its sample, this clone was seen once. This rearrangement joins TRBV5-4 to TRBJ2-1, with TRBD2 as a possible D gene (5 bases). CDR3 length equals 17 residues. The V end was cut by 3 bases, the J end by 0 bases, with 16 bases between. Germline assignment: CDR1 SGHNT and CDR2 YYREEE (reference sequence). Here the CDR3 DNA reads TGTGCCAGCAGCTCGGGGTCCGGCGGTAGCTCCTACAATGAGCAGTTCTTC. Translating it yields CASSSGSGGSSYNEQFF.

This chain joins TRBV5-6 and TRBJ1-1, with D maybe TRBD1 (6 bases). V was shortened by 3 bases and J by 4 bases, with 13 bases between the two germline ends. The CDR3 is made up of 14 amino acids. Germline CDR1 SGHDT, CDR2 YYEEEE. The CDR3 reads CASSYPGTLTEAFF. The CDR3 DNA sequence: TGTGCCAGCAGCTACCCCGGGACACTCACTGAAGCTTTCTTT. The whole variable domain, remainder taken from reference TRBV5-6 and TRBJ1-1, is DAGVTQSPTHLIKTRGQQVTLRCSPKSGHDTVSWYQQALGQGPQFIFQYYEEEERQRGNFPDRFSGHQFPNYSSELNVNALLLGDSALYLCASSYPGTLTEAFFGQGTRLTVV.

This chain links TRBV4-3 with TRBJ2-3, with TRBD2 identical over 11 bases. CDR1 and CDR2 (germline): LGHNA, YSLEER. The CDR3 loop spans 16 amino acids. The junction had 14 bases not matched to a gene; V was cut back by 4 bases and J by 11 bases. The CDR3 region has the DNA TGCGCCAGCAGCCCCATGGCTAGCGGGAGGCCCCTGGGGCAGTATTTT. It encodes CASSPMASGRPLGQYF.